The source of this TCR beta chain is a study of blood T cell repertoires in COVID-19. Overall study context: Italy, Spain and the United States were the sources of the convalescent and acute COVID-19 samples.

Only in-frame clones appear in the TCRdb table, and some are missing; sequencing was by immunoSEQ multiplex PCR. Of 150,000 to 200,000 clones listed, around four fifths are singletons. The trim removed 5 bases at V and 5 bases at J, leaving 5 bases unmatched. Germline-derived CDR1 and CDR2 are MDHEN and SYDVKM. The CDR3 length is 15 residues. This clone occurred a few times. This receptor was taken from a woman between 65 and 79 years old with COVID-19, enrolled during active disease. The V and J genes are TRBV28 and TRBJ1-5; 11 bases line up with TRBD1. Sequenced sample: peripheral blood. CDR3 coding DNA: TGTGCCAGCAGTCCCCGGGACAGGGGGTATCAGCCCCAGCATTTT. It codes for CASSPRDRGYQPQHF.